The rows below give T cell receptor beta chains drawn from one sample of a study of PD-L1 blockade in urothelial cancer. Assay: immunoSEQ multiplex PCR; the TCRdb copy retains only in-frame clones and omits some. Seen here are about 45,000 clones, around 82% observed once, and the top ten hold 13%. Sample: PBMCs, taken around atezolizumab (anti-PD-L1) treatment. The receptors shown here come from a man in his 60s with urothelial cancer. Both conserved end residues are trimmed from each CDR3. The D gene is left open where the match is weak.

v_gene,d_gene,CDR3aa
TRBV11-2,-,ASSPLAAAGPWTEAF
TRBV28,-,ASGREAF
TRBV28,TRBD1,ASSPIGTDPTGELF
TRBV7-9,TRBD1,ASSFQGTAYEQY
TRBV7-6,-,ASSSGTHYNYNEQF
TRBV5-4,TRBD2,ASSLDPSGRAPNEQF
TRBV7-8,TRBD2,ASSSFGGTNDYEQY
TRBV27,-,ASSFGNFYEQY
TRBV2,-,ASGGTRSGANVLT
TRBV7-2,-,ASSLAGLQETQY
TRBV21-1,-,ASSKVLPGLEPGNYEQY
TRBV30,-,AWSVTGGLSTGELF
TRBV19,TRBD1,ASSFPYRGLAQPQH
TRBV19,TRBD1,ASRPRRQGMNTEAF
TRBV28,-,ATNSGAEQY
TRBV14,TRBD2,ASSRQLAATDTQY
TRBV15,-,ATSRDRLPYEQY
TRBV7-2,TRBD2,ASRLGLAGVWNTQY
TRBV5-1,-,ASSLGEDNEQF
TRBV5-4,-,ASSSRAGVNEQF
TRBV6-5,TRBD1,ASSYSIRWTGRGYT
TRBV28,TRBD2,ASSTSGGTRGDTQY
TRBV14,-,ASSQGPRLPPYEQY
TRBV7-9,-,ASSAAETTNEKLF
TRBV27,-,ASSRYEQY
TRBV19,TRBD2,ASHSGGTTDTQY
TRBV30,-,AWSGGPQDYT
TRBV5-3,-,ARSPLDSMTYEQY